This T cell receptor (beta chain) was retrieved from a study of blood T cell repertoires in COVID-19 (dated by TCRdb to the early 2020s). Regarding the complete study: Collaborator samples came from the United States, Italy and Spain and covered acute and convalescent phases of COVID-19. The material from the prospective study consisted of cDNA or gDNA derived from T cells, B-cell-depleted T cells, or PBMCs. The dataset comprised deeply sampled blood TCRbeta repertoires from subjects exposed to, actively infected with, or recovered from COVID-19. The repertoires were made available in a free public database intended to serve as a resource for research on the immune response to SARS-CoV-2. Samples were obtained from the ongoing ImmuneRACE study (first 160 participants) and from over 1,000 subjects provided by 6 global collaborators. Sample metadata almost always included a de-identified subject ID, COVID-19 status, age in years and sex. HLA class I and class II types, where available, came from metadata supplied by the sample provider rather than from assay-based typing. Study-level results and caveats: The quantity of clinical and demographic metadata differed by source and by participant and was supplied without curation.

About this clone itself: This receptor's antigen is unknown. Base qualities are missing; no much larger clone stands one base away.

One collaborating source in Seattle enrolled patients while the patients were actively infected and followed the patients over time throughout the course of disease. Collaborating institutions collected whole blood in K2EDTA tubes following their own protocols. For TCRbeta analysis, collaborator samples were shipped as frozen whole blood, as isolated PBMCs, or as DNA extracted from either sample type. CDR1 and CDR2 (MNHNY, SVGAGI) derive from the germline V gene (reference sequence). Its CDR3 holds 14 amino acids, cysteine through phenylalanine. Only the CDR3 portion is preserved as DNA: 42 bases, with reading frame beginning at the first base. Unmatched junction bases come to 11, with V trimmed by 6 bases and J by 11 bases. TCRbeta CDR3 regions were amplified from genomic DNA using the immunoSEQ Assay, a bias-controlled multiplex PCR. As for the authors' bioinformatics: Within the assay, amplification of reference gene primers was used to estimate how many nucleated cells each sample contained. To quantify the absolute abundance of each unique TCRbeta CDR3 rearrangement, sequence reads were collapsed and filtered. For each sample, productive Simpson clonality was calculated as the square root of Simpson's diversity index across productive rearrangements. Drawn from immuneACCESS, this table holds only the in-frame rearrangements with V and J called that TCRdb kept. Clones are partly lost; checked studies trace under half to an unresolved V gene and leave the rest unexplained. The DNA was the basis for D and trimming; V, J and clone size are from that table. Across this sample there are 150,000 to 200,000 clones, with roughly 77% seen only once. The top ten clonotypes cover around 5.9% of the sample.

This TCR came from a woman aged 40 to 55 with COVID-19, enrolled during active disease. The chain is assembled from TRBV6-6 and TRBJ1-4; 8 of the junction bases match TRBD1. The specimen sequenced was peripheral blood. CDR3 sequence: CASRVGQGIGKLFF. The nucleotides read TGTGCCAGCAGGGTAGGACAGGGAATCGGGAAACTGTTTTTT.